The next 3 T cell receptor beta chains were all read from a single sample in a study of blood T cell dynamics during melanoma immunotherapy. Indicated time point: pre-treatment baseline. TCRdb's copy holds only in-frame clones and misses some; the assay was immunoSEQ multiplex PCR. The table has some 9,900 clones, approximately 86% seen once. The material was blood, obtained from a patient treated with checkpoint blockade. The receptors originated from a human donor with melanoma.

The CDR3 nucleotides read TGTGCCAGCAGCTTAGGGGGCTATTACACAGATACGCAGTATTTT. This gives the protein CASSLGGYYTDTQYF. The chain links TRBV7-2 to TRBJ2-3; perhaps TRBD1 as D (5 bases). The CDR3 has 15 residues. CDR1 is SGHTA and CDR2 is FQGNSA in the germline V gene. V dropped 1 base and J dropped 2 bases, with 10 bases sitting between them.

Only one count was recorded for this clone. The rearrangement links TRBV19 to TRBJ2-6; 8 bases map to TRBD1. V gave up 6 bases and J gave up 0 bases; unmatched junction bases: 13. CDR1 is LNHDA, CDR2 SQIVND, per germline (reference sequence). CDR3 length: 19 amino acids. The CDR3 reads CASSQARGLMSSGANVLTF. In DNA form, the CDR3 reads TGTGCCAGTAGCCAGGCCAGGGGGCTCATGTCCTCTGGGGCCAACGTCCTGACTTTC.

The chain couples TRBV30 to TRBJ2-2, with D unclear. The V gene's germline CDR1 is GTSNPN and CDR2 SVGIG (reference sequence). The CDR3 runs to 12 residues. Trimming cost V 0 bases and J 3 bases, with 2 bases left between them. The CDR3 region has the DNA TGTGCCTGGAGTGTCTACACCGGGGAGCTGTTTTTT. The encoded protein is CAWSVYTGELFF.